Below are 24 T cell receptor beta chains sequenced from a single sample in a study of T-cell memory formation after mild COVID-19. TCRdb redid the calling of the 5' RACE reads with MiXCR, one entry per CDR3 protein. The sample shows 550,000 to 700,000 distinct CDR3 sequences, 15% to 20% of them seen only once. The sequenced material came from PBMCs or a T cell subset sorted from them (not recorded which). These receptors originate from an adult woman who had mild COVID-19 (a few samples of this study predate the infection). Cell type and time point are not known.

This clonotype has just a few counts. This chain uses TRBV20-1 with TRBJ2-1; D might be TRBD1 or TRBD2, each matching 5 bases. V lost 3 bases and J lost 1, with 28 bases in between. The CDR3 sequence is 20 residues long. Germline V gene sequence: CDR1 DFQATT, CDR2 SNEGSKA (reference sequence). For the CDR3, the DNA is TGCAGTGCTAGGGCCTCGGGGCACTCTCGGGAAATTCGGTCCTACAATGAGCAGTTCTTC. Its translation is CSARASGHSREIRSYNEQFF.

This clonotype has just a few counts. The V and J genes are TRBV5-4 and TRBJ2-1; 13 bases match TRBD2. The CDR3 length is 16 residues. V shed 2 bases, J shed 7 bases, and the junction held 6 bases outside the gene matches. The germline V gene has CDR1 SGHNT and CDR2 YYREEE (reference sequence). CDR3 amino acids: CASSFKRLAGGNEQFF. The CDR3 DNA sequence: TGTGCCAGCAGCTTTAAACGACTAGCGGGAGGAAATGAGCAGTTCTTC.

Remarks on this clonotype: At one boundary the junction diverges from the germline segment, which might be a read error. The genes are TRBV7-9 and TRBJ2-1, with 7 bases lining up with TRBD2. Germline V gene sequence: CDR1 SEHNR, CDR2 FQNEAQ (reference sequence). The CDR3 loop spans 13 amino acids. CDR3 amino acids: CASSSGAYDEQFF. The CDR3 DNA follows: TGTGCCAGCAGCAGCGGGGCCTACGATGAGCAGTTCTTC.

Only a few counts were recorded for this clonotype. The gene calls are TRBV7-7 and TRBJ2-7; 7 nucleotides line up with TRBD1. J lost 5 bases, V lost 5 bases, and 6 bases had no gene match. CDR3 length equals 13 residues. The germline V gene has CDR1 SSHAT and CDR2 FNYEAQ (reference sequence). The CDR3 sequence is CASSSDRVHEQYF. CDR3 bases: TGTGCCAGCAGCAGCGACAGGGTCCACGAGCAGTACTTC.

The chain uses TRBV10-3 and TRBJ2-7; a possible D gene is TRBD2 (5 bases). In germline, CDR1 is ENHRY, CDR2 SYGVKD. Trimming shortened V by 3 bases and J by 5 bases, and 11 bases separated the two germline ends. This CDR3 is 13 amino acids long. The CDR3 spells CAISESGNHEQYF. CDR3 nucleotides: TGTGCCATCAGTGAATCCGGGAACCACGAGCAGTACTTC.

The rearrangement links TRBV19 to TRBJ1-2, with D perhaps TRBD1 (5 bases). The V end lost 6 bases, the J end lost 4 bases, and 15 bases lay between the germline ends. The CDR3 is 14 amino acids. Looked up from germline, CDR1 is LNHDA and CDR2 is SQIVND (reference sequence). CDR3 residues: CASRTDTGGYGYTF. DNA of the CDR3: TGTGCCAGTAGAACGGACACCGGAGGCTATGGCTACACCTTC.

V usage is TRBV7-9 and J usage is TRBJ2-5; unclear D gene. V dropped 2 bases and J dropped 2 bases, with 9 bases sitting between them. The CDR3 contains 14 residues. Germline CDR1 SEHNR, CDR2 FQNEAQ (reference sequence). As DNA, the CDR3 is TGTGCCAGCAGCTTACTTATGGGGCAAGAGACCCAGTACTTC. This sequence encodes CASSLLMGQETQYF.

This chain uses TRBV7-2 with TRBJ2-3; D not resolved. Germline CDR1 reads SGHTA; CDR2 reads FQGNSA. This CDR3 has 11 residues. V was shortened by 2 bases and J by 9 bases, with 6 bases between the two germline ends. CDR3 sequence reads: CASSLFNTQYF. The CDR3, as DNA: TGTGCCAGCAGCTTATTTAACACGCAGTATTTT.

This clonotype has ten or more counts. The chain couples TRBV5-1 to TRBJ1-1; possibly TRBD1 for D (5 bases). CDR1 and CDR2 (germline): SGHRS, YFSETQ. V lost 2 bases, J lost 5 bases, and 7 bases lay in between. This CDR3 has 12 residues. This CDR3 reads CASSLQETEAFF. For the CDR3, the DNA is TGCGCCAGCAGCTTACAGGAGACTGAAGCTTTCTTT.

This chain joins TRBV9 and TRBJ2-2; D gene unclear. Per germline, CDR1 SGDLS and CDR2 YYNGEE. The CDR3 is 14 amino acids. V was trimmed by 0 bases and J by 4 bases, leaving 7 bases between them. CDR3 coding DNA: TGTGCCAGCAGCGTAGCTTTCAGCACCGGGGAGCTGTTTTTT. This codes for CASSVAFSTGELFF.

This chain links TRBV4-1 with TRBJ2-7; D tentatively reads TRBD1 or TRBD2 (5 bases each). This CDR3 region has 15 residues. Trimming took 0 bases from V and 4 from J, leaving 13 bases between them. Germline CDR1 is MGHRA and CDR2 is YSYEKL. CDR3 region: CASSQDGFGTYEQYF. CDR3 sequence (DNA): TGCGCCAGCAGCCAAGATGGGTTCGGGACGTACGAGCAGTACTTC.

The V call is TRBV6-5, the J call TRBJ2-1; 9 nucleotides agree with TRBD1. Trimming cost V 6 bases and J 4 bases; bases outside gene matches: 7. The CDR3 totals 15 residues. Germline V CDR1 and CDR2: MNHEY, SVGAGI. The CDR3, as DNA: TGTGCCAGCAGCACGGACAGGGGCCCGTACAATGAGCAGTTCTTC. Its protein is CASSTDRGPYNEQFF.

This clonotype was picked up a small number of times. This chain connects TRBV3-1 to TRBJ1-6; tentative D call: TRBD1 (5 bases). The CDR3 has 13 residues. With 8 bases removed from V and 9 bases from J, the gap between germline ends came to 14 bases. CDR1 and CDR2 from the germline V gene are LGHDT and YNNKEL (reference sequence). DNA of the CDR3: TGTGCCAGCCAGCGGGGCGGAGGTTCACCCCTCCACTTT. Encoded protein: CASQRGGGSPLHF.

This sequence joins TRBV12-3 or TRBV12-4 and TRBJ2-4; D gene ambiguous. The CDR3 spans 13 residues. Trimming took off 7 bases at V and 1 base at J, with 8 bases between the two ends. The CDR3 DNA follows: TGTGCCAGCACCGTTTCGGCCAAAAACATTCAGTACTTC. It is translated as CASTVSAKNIQYF.

This chain uses TRBV4-2 with TRBJ1-1, with 8 positions matching TRBD1. The V gene end was trimmed by 2 bases and the J gene end by 5 bases; junction bases not matched to a gene: 4. CDR3 length equals 14 residues. CDR1 is LGHNA and CDR2 is YNFKEQ in the germline V gene. CDR3 sequence: CASSQQDRDTEAFF. CDR3 bases: TGTGCCAGCAGCCAACAGGACAGGGATACTGAAGCTTTCTTT.

This clonotype was counted only a few times. The chain combines TRBV4-2 with TRBJ1-3; no clear D gene. CDR3 length: 16 amino acids. Trimming removed 2 bases at V and 4 bases at J, with 15 bases between. The germline V gene has CDR1 LGHNA and CDR2 YNFKEQ. CDR3 sequence: CASSQNPQAPGNTIYF. CDR3 coding DNA: TGTGCCAGCAGCCAAAATCCCCAGGCCCCGGGAAACACCATATATTTT.

This clonotype was seen ten or more times. The CDR3: CASSPPGGEQYF. In nucleotides, the CDR3 is TGTGCCAGCTCACCCCCCGGAGGCGAGCAGTACTTC. V is TRBV18 and J is TRBJ2-7; D might be TRBD2 (5 bases). The CDR3 contains 12 residues. The germline V and J ends were trimmed by 3 bases and 6 bases, with 9 bases remaining between them. Germline V CDR1 and CDR2: KGHSH, LQKENI. Full variable domain (missing parts from reference TRBV18 and TRBJ2-7): NAGVMQNPRHLVRRRGQEARLRCSPMKGHSHVYWYRQLPEEGLKFMVYLQKENIIDESGMPKERFSAEFPKEGPSILRIQQVVRGDSAAYFCASSPPGGEQYFGPGTRLTVT.

The V and J genes are TRBV12-3 or TRBV12-4 and TRBJ2-1; weak D call: TRBD1 (6 bases). V was trimmed by 0 bases and J by 0 bases, leaving 9 bases between them. This CDR3 is built from 16 residues. The CDR3 sequence is CASSLATGRSYNEQFF. CDR3 in DNA: TGTGCCAGCAGTTTAGCGACAGGTCGCTCCTACAATGAGCAGTTCTTC.

The rearrangement joins TRBV12-3 or TRBV12-4 to TRBJ1-4, with 8 bases that match TRBD1. V was pared by 7 bases and J by 5 bases, with 9 bases of the junction left unmatched. The CDR3 sequence is 15 residues long. CDR3 nucleotide sequence: TGTGCCAGCACACAGGGGGTTTGGCGAAATGAAAAACTGTTTTTT. Translation gives CASTQGVWRNEKLFF.

This clonotype has just a few counts. The chain recombines TRBV30 with TRBJ1-2; D is perhaps TRBD1 (5 bases). V shed 6 bases and J shed 3 bases, with 8 bases lying between them. Germline loops: CDR1 GTSNPN, CDR2 SVGIG (reference sequence). CDR3 length: 11 residues. CDR3 loop: CACQTDYGYTF. The CDR3 DNA follows: TGTGCCTGTCAGACAGACTATGGCTACACCTTC.

This clonotype appeared a few times. The J gene is TRBJ1-1, the V gene TRBV24-1; D uncertain. Trimming removed 2 bases at V and 2 bases at J, with 5 bases between. Germline V gives CDR1 KGHDR, CDR2 SFDVKD. There are 13 residues in the CDR3. The CDR3: CATSDSSNTEAFF. DNA of the CDR3: TGTGCCACCAGTGATTCGTCCAACACTGAAGCTTTCTTT.

The chain carries TRBV6-6 and TRBJ1-4; the D gene is possibly TRBD1 (5 bases). The V gene lost 6 bases and the J gene lost 0 bases, with 17 bases spanning the gap. This CDR3 is built from 17 residues. Germline V gene lookup returns CDR1 MNHNY and CDR2 SVGAGI (reference sequence). The DNA for the CDR3 is TGTGCCAGCAGCCTCCGCGGGACTCTGTCAACTAATGAAAAACTGTTTTTT. Protein: CASSLRGTLSTNEKLFF.

This clonotype was found a few times. This chain joins TRBV15 and TRBJ2-5, with 14 bases fitting TRBD2. V trimming: 6 bases; J trimming: 9 bases; junction bases outside the gene matches: 3. This CDR3 has 13 amino acids. Looked up from germline, CDR1 is LNHNV and CDR2 is YYDKDF (reference sequence). The CDR3 coding sequence is TGTGCCACCAGGAAGGGACTAGCGGGAGCCCAGTACTTC. Its translation: CATRKGLAGAQYF.

Only a few counts were recorded for this clonotype. V and J are TRBV4-1 and TRBJ2-1; TRBD1 agrees at 12 bases. The CDR3 is made up of 15 amino acids. V was pared by 3 bases and J by 8 bases, with 5 bases of the junction left unmatched. Germline V CDR1 and CDR2: MGHRA, YSYEKL. The CDR3 loop is CASSQGQGAGYEQFF. For the CDR3, the DNA is TGCGCCAGCAGCCAGGGACAGGGGGCAGGCTATGAGCAGTTCTTC.